Listed here are 14 T cell receptor beta chains from one sample, sequenced in a study of OX40 agonist ivuxolimab in advanced cancers. The repertoire was sequenced with immunoSEQ multiplex PCR; TCRdb's copy has only in-frame clones and lacks some. The repertoire holds tens of thousands of clones, with more than 85% as singletons. The material sequenced was CD4+ or CD8+ T cells sorted from blood, taken in a trial of the OX40 agonist ivuxolimab. These receptors were collected from an adult with an advanced solid tumor such as melanoma, head and neck, liver or kidney cancer.

The count of this clone is one. This chain uses TRBV28 with TRBJ2-3; D unresolved. Germline values: CDR1 MDHEN, CDR2 SYDVKM. This CDR3 is built from 16 residues. V was trimmed by 2 bases and J by 0 bases, leaving 12 bases between them. CDR3 sequence reads: CASSLAQDLSTDTQYF. The CDR3 DNA reads as TGTGCCAGCAGTTTAGCGCAGGACCTTAGCACAGATACGCAGTATTTT.

V and J are TRBV4-1 and TRBJ2-3; 8 bases fit TRBD2. The CDR3 covers 16 residues. With 2 bases clipped from V and 11 bases from J, the junction kept 15 bases outside the gene matches. The germline V gene encodes CDR1 MGHRA and CDR2 YSYEKL. The CDR3 DNA reads TGCGCCAGCAGCCAAACTGCAGCGGGAGTGCCGGGGGAGCAGTATTTT. Amino acids: CASSQTAAGVPGEQYF.

A single count supports this clone. The V gene is TRBV4-1, the J gene TRBJ2-1, with a weak D call TRBD1 (6 bases). V lost 2 bases to trimming and J lost 4 bases, with 12 bases between them. This CDR3 is built from 15 residues. Germline V CDR1 and CDR2: MGHRA, YSYEKL. The CDR3 DNA reads TGCGCCAGCAGCCAACCGGACACAGGGTACAATGAGCAGTTCTTC. It codes for CASSQPDTGYNEQFF.

This clone was seen only a few times. The J gene is TRBJ1-2, the V gene TRBV9; TRBD1 agrees at 9 bases. The trim removed 2 bases at V and 5 bases at J, leaving 7 bases unmatched. The CDR3 has 15 residues. Germline assignment: CDR1 SGDLS and CDR2 YYNGEE. The CDR3 DNA sequence: TGTGCCAGCAGCGTGGGGGACAGGGTACCATATGGCTACACCTTC. Its translation is CASSVGDRVPYGYTF.

The chain links TRBV5-5 to TRBJ2-7, with TRBD1 matching 8 bases. CDR3 length: 14 amino acids. After removal of 3 bases from V and 5 bases from J, the junction contained 7 bases not matched to a gene. The germline V gene has CDR1 SGHKS and CDR2 YYEKEE (reference sequence). The CDR3: CASSYGQGLDEQYF. Here the CDR3 DNA reads TGTGCCAGCAGCTACGGACAGGGTCTCGACGAGCAGTACTTC.

The chain combines TRBV7-6 with TRBJ2-1; 8 bases map to TRBD2. This CDR3 is 14 amino acids long. The germline gives CDR1 SGHVS, CDR2 FNYEAQ. V gave up 2 bases and J gave up 5 bases; unmatched junction bases: 2. The DNA of the CDR3 is TGTGCCAGCAGCTTATGGCGGGGGGACAATGAGCAGTTCTTC. Protein product: CASSLWRGDNEQFF.

This chain uses TRBV7-9 with TRBJ2-7, with a weak D call TRBD2 (5 bases). V gave up 2 bases and J gave up 1 base, with 15 bases separating them. In germline, CDR1 is SEHNR, CDR2 FQNEAQ (reference sequence). The CDR3 totals 16 residues. The CDR3 region has the DNA TGTGCCAGCAGCTTACTCGGTGGGAGTGGGTCCTACGAGCAGTACTTC. This sequence encodes CASSLLGGSGSYEQYF.

The chain carries TRBV10-3 and TRBJ2-1, with D tentatively TRBD2 (5 bases). This CDR3 is 13 amino acids long. The V end was cut by 5 bases, the J end by 5 bases, with 10 bases between. Germline CDR1 reads ENHRY; CDR2 reads SYGVKD. CDR3 in DNA: TGTGCCATCAGTAACGGGGTACACAATGAGCAGTTCTTC. Its translation is CAISNGVHNEQFF.

The chain employs TRBV11-2 and TRBJ2-2; TRBD2 agrees at 10 bases. The CDR3 runs 16 residues. After removal of 4 bases from V and 4 bases from J, the junction contained 6 bases not matched to a gene. Germline CDR1 reads SGHAT; CDR2 reads FQNNGV. Here the CDR3 DNA reads TGTGCCAGCAGCTCTATGACTAGCGGGTTCACCGGGGAGCTGTTTTTT. Its protein is CASSSMTSGFTGELFF. The entire variable domain, with the rest obtained from reference TRBV11-2 and TRBJ2-2, is as follows: EAGVAQSPRYKIIEKRQSVAFWCNPISGHATLYWYQQILGQGPKLLIQFQNNGVVDDSQLPKDRFSAERLKGVDSTLKIQPAKLEDSAVYLCASSSMTSGFTGELFFGEGSRLTVL.

This clone was recorded only once. The V call is TRBV6-4, the J call TRBJ2-1; D gene uncertain. CDR1 MRHNA and CDR2 SNTAGT come from the germline V gene. The CDR3 contains 14 residues. Trimming stripped 0 bases from V and 10 bases from J, with 13 bases between. This CDR3 is CASSDSECLEEQFF. CDR3 DNA: TGTGCCAGCAGTGACTCGGAATGCCTCGAGGAGCAGTTCTTC.

The chain couples TRBV28 to TRBJ2-2, with TRBD1 identical over 9 bases. The V gene's germline CDR1 is MDHEN and CDR2 SYDVKM. V shed 6 bases and J 6 bases; nucleotides not matched to a gene: 11. CDR3 length: 16 amino acids. CDR3 amino acids: CASSGPDRGGSGELFF. In DNA, the CDR3 is TGTGCCAGCAGCGGCCCGGACAGGGGCGGGTCCGGGGAGCTGTTTTTT.

Comments on this clone: Germline and junction disagree at one end, which may indicate a read error. The chain employs TRBV7-7 and TRBJ2-1; 7 nucleotides agree with TRBD2. The CDR3 spans 14 residues. CDR1 is SSHAT, CDR2 FNYEAQ, per germline (reference sequence). This chain's CDR3 is CASSLGRGVNEQFF. The CDR3 DNA sequence: TGTGCTAGCAGCTTGGGCCGGGGGGTTAATGAGCAGTTCTTC. The entire variable domain, with the rest obtained from reference TRBV7-7 and TRBJ2-1, is as follows: GAGVSQSPRYKVTKRGQDVTLRCDPISSHATLYWYQQALGQGPEFLTYFNYEAQPDKSGLPSDRFSAERPEGSISTLTIQRTEQRDSAMYRCASSLGRGVNEQFFGPGTRLTVL.

The chain joins TRBV4-1 to TRBJ2-1; TRBD2 aligns across 7 bases. This CDR3 region has 15 residues. The V gene end was trimmed by 4 bases and the J gene end by 4 bases; junction bases not matched to a gene: 7. Germline CDR1 is MGHRA and CDR2 is YSYEKL. This CDR3 reads CASSPPGGRYNEQFF. The CDR3 bases are TGCGCCAGCAGCCCCCCGGGAGGTAGGTACAATGAGCAGTTCTTC.

CDR3 sequence reads: CASSWAGRASYEQYF. CDR3 coding DNA: TGTGCCAGTAGCTGGGCGGGAAGGGCCTCCTACGAGCAGTACTTC. This rearrangement joins TRBV19 to TRBJ2-7, with D possibly being TRBD2 (6 bases). Germline V gene data show CDR1 as LNHDA and CDR2 as SQIVND (reference sequence). Trimming shortened V by 6 bases and J by 0 bases, and 15 bases separated the two germline ends. The CDR3 totals 15 residues.